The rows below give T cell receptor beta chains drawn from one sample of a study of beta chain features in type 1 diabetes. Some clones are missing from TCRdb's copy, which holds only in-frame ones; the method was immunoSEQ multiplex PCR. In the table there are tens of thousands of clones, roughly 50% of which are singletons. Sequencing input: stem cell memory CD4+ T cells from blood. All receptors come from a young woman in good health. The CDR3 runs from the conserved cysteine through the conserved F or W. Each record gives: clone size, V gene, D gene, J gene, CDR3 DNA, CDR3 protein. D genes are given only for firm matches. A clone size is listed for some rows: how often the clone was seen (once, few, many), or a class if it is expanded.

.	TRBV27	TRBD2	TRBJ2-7	TGTGCCAGCAGTCCGGGACTAGCGGGACACGAGCAGTACTTC	CASSPGLAGHEQYF
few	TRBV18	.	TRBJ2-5	TGTGCCAGCTCACAGCAGTCGGGGGAGACCCAGTACTTC	CASSQQSGETQYF
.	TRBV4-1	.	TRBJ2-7	TGCGCCAGCAGCCAAGTATGGAGCGGATCCTACGAGCAGTACTTC	CASSQVWSGSYEQYF
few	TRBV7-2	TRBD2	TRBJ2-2	TGTGCCAGCAGCTTTGTATCAATAGCGGGGTGGGACACCGGGGAGCTGTTTTTT	CASSFVSIAGWDTGELFF
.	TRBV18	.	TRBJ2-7	TGTGCCAGCTCACCTTCGAGAGGGTTCGAGCAGTACTTC	CASSPSRGFEQYF
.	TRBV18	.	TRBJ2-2	TGTGCCAGCTCACCAGGTCACGGGAACACCGGGGAGCTGTTTTTT	CASSPGHGNTGELFF
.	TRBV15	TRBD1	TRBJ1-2	TGTGCCACCAGCAGCCCGGGACAGGGTAACTATGGCTACACCTTC	CATSSPGQGNYGYTF
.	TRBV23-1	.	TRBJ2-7	TGCGCCAGCAGTCACCCGACTAGATACGAGCAGTACTTC	CASSHPTRYEQYF
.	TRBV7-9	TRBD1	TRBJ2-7	TGTGCCAGCAGACGTCAGGGGGCGGGCCACGAGCAGTACTTC	CASRRQGAGHEQYF
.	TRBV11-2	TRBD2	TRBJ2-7	TGTGCCAGCAGTCCGCTAGCGGGGGCCTACGAGCAGTACTTC	CASSPLAGAYEQYF
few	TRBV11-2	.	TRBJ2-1	TGTGCCAGCAGCTTAGCCGGACTAACCAATGAGCAGTTCTTC	CASSLAGLTNEQFF
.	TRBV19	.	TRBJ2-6	TGTGCCAGTAGTAAGACCTTAGTTGGGAGCTCTGGGGCCAACGTCCTGACTTTC	CASSKTLVGSSGANVLTF
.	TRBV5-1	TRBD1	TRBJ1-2	TGCGCCAGCAGCGGACAGGGTCGAATCCAACACAAACACGGCTACACCTTC	CASSGQGRIQHKHGYTF
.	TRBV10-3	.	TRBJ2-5	TGTGCCATCTCGGAGTCAGAGACCCAGTACTTC	CAISESETQYF
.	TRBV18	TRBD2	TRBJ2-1	TGTGCCAGCTCACCAGCGGGACTAGCGGGAGGGCAAAATGAGCAGTTCTTC	CASSPAGLAGGQNEQFF
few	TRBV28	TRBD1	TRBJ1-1	TGTGCCAGCAGTTTGGAGGGGGCGGTCACTGAAGCTTTCTTT	CASSLEGAVTEAFF
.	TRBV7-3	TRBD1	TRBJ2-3	TGTGCCAGCAGCTCCTCCTCGGGACAGGGGCCAGATACGCAGTATTTT	CASSSSSGQGPDTQYF
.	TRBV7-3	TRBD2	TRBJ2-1	TGTGCCAGCAGAGTTTACCCGGGACTAGCGGGAGTTGATGAGCAGTTCTTC	CASRVYPGLAGVDEQFF
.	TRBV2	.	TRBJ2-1	TGTGCCAGCATCTTGTACAATGAGCAGTTCTTC	CASILYNEQFF
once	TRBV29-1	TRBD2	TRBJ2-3	TGCAGCGTTGAATGGGTGCTAGCGGGAGGCCCCTACACAGATACGCAGTATTTT	CSVEWVLAGGPYTDTQYF
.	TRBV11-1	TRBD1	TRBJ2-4	TGTGCCAGCAGCCCCCGGGACAGCAAAAACATTCAGTACTTC	CASSPRDSKNIQYF
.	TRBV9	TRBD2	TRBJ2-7	TGTGCCAGCAGCGTAGATATGGGATCTAGCGGGAGAAATCCCTACGAGCAGTACTTC	CASSVDMGSSGRNPYEQYF
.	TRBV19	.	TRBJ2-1	TGTGCCAGTAGTAATAGCGGCCTCGGCTCCTACAATGAGCAGTTCTTC	CASSNSGLGSYNEQFF
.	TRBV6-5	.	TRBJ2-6	TGTGCCAGCAGTAAGGGGCTGGCCGGGGCCAACGTCCTGACTTTC	CASSKGLAGANVLTF
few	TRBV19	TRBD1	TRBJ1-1	TGTGCCAGTAGTACTCTGGGACAGGGATTGAACACTGAAGCTTTCTTT	CASSTLGQGLNTEAFF
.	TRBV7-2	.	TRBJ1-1	TGTGCCAGCAGCTTCGACAGGCGGAACACTGAAGCTTTCTTT	CASSFDRRNTEAFF
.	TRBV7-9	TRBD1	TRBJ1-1	TGTGCCAGCAGCGCCCTGACAGGGGGTCTCACTGAAGCTTTCTTT	CASSALTGGLTEAFF
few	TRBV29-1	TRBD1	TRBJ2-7	TGCAGCGTGGAGACAGGGGGCTCGGGCGAGCAGTACTTC	CSVETGGSGEQYF
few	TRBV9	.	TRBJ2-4	TGTGCCAGCAGCGTAGCTGGGGACATTGACATTCAGTACTTC	CASSVAGDIDIQYF
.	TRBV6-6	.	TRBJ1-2	TGTGCCAGCAGGATCAGACAGGTGAACTATGGCTACACCTTC	CASRIRQVNYGYTF
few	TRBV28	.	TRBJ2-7	TGTGCCAGCGGAGACGGCCCCTACGAGCAGTACTTC	CASGDGPYEQYF